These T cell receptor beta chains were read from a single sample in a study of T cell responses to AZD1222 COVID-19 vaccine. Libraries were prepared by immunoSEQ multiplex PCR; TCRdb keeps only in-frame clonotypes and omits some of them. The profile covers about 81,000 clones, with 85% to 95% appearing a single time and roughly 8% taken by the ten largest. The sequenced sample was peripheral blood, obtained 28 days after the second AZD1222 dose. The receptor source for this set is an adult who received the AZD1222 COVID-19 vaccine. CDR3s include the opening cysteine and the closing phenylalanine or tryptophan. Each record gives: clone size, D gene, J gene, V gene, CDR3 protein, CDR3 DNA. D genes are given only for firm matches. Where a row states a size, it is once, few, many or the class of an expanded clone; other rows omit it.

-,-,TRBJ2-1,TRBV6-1,CASHGSGRGNEQFF,TGTGCCAGTCACGGGTCCGGCCGGGGCAATGAGCAGTTCTTC
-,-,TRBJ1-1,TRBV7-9,CASSWQGGTEAFF,TGTGCCAGCAGTTGGCAGGGAGGAACTGAAGCTTTCTTT
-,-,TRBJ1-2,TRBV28,CASREGINYGYTF,TGTGCCAGTCGGGAGGGGATTAACTATGGCTACACCTTC
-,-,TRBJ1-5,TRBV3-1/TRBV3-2,CASSQGDQPQHF,TGTGCCAGCAGCCAAGGGGATCAGCCCCAGCATTTT
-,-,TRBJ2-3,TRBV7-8,CASSLGNRGITDTQYF,TGTGCCAGCAGCTTAGGGAATCGCGGAATCACAGATACGCAGTATTTT
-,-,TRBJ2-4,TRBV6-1,CASSEAGRGAKNIQYF,TGTGCCAGCAGTGAAGCCGGGCGGGGAGCCAAAAACATTCAGTACTTC
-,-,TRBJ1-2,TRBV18,CASSLLNLDGGHNYGYTF,TGTGCCAGCTCACTCTTGAATTTGGACGGGGGACACAACTATGGCTACACCTTC
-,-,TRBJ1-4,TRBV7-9,CASSFSGRSNEKLFF,TGTGCCAGCAGCTTTTCGGGCAGATCTAATGAAAAACTGTTTTTT
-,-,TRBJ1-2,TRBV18,CASSPGESLYGYTF,TGTGCCAGCTCACCTGGAGAGTCCTTATATGGCTACACCTTC
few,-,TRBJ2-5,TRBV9,CASSVGAGDNRETQYF,TGTGCCAGCAGCGTAGGGGCAGGGGATAATCGGGAGACCCAGTACTTC
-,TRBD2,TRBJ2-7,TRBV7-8,CASSSGLPSAEQYF,TGTGCCAGCAGCTCGGGACTACCCTCCGCCGAGCAGTACTTC
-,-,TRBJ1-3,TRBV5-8,CASSLATSGNTIYF,TGTGCCAGCAGCTTGGCCACCTCTGGAAACACCATATATTTT
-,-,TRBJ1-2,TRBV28,CASRPGGGWRGYTF,TGTGCCAGCAGACCCGGCGGGGGGTGGCGTGGCTACACCTTC
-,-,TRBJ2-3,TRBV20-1,CSWRFGDTQYF,TGCAGTTGGAGGTTCGGGGATACGCAGTATTTT
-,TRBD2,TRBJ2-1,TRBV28,CASSSLAGSNEQFF,TGTGCCAGCAGTTCCCTAGCGGGAAGCAATGAGCAGTTCTTC
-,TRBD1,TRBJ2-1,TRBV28,CASTRDRTYNEQFF,TGTGCCAGCACCCGGGACAGAACCTACAATGAGCAGTTCTTC
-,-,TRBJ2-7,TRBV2,CASRDNFYEQYF,TGTGCCAGCAGGGACAACTTCTACGAGCAGTACTTC
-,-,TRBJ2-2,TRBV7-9,CASSHVRQGTGELFF,TGTGCCAGCAGCCACGTTAGGCAGGGCACCGGGGAGCTGTTTTTT
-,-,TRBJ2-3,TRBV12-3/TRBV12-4,CASKSGIADTQYF,TGTGCCAGCAAGAGCGGCATCGCAGATACGCAGTATTTT
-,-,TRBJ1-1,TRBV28,CASSSIGMAFF,TGTGCCAGCAGTTCAATTGGGATGGCTTTCTTT
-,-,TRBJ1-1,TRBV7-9,CASTSFDTETEAFF,TGTGCCAGCACCTCATTTGATACAGAAACTGAAGCTTTCTTT
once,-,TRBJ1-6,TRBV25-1,CASSRTGNSPLHF,TGTGCCAGCAGTCGGACCGGCAATTCACCCCTCCACTTT
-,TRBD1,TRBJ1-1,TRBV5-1,CASNTGVNTEAFF,TGCGCCAGCAATACAGGGGTAAACACTGAAGCTTTCTTT
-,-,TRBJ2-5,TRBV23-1,CASNHGTLQGGPKETQYF,TGCGCCAGCAACCATGGGACATTACAGGGAGGGCCCAAAGAGACCCAGTACTTC
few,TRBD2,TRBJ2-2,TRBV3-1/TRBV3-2,CASSRLGLAGGPNTGELFF,TGTGCCAGCAGCCGGCTGGGACTAGCGGGAGGGCCGAACACCGGGGAGCTGTTTTTT
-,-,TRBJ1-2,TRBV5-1,CASSRGPSPEGYTF,TGCGCCAGCAGCCGGGGGCCCTCCCCCGAGGGCTACACCTTC
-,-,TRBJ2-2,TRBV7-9,CASSLAGAYGELFF,TGTGCCAGCAGCTTAGCGGGAGCATACGGGGAGCTGTTTTTT
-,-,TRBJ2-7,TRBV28,CASSSPRQAGMDEQYF,TGTGCCAGCAGTTCCCCCCGACAGGCCGGGATGGACGAGCAGTACTTC
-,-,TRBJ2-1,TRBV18,CASSPPSFYNEQFF,TGTGCCAGCTCACCACCTTCATTTTACAATGAGCAGTTCTTC
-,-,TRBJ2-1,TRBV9,CASSPGSRERYNEQFF,TGTGCCAGCAGCCCAGGGAGCCGGGAGCGCTACAATGAGCAGTTCTTC
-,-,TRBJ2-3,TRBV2,CASPRGASTDTQYF,TGTGCCAGTCCGAGGGGGGCTAGCACAGATACGCAGTATTTT
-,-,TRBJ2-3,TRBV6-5,CASRDVTDTQYF,TGTGCCAGCAGGGACGTCACAGATACGCAGTATTTT
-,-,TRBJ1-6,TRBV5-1,CASSFGTDNSPLHF,TGCGCCAGCAGCTTCGGGACGGACAATTCACCCCTCCACTTT